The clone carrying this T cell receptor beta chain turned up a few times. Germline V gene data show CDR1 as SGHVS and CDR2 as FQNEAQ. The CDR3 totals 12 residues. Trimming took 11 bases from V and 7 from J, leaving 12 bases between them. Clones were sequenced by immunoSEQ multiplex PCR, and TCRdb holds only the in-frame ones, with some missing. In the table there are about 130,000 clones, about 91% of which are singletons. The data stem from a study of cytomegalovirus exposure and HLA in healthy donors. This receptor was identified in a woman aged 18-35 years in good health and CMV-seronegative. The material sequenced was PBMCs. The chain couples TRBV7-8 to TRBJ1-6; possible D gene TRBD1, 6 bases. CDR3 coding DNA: TGTGCCCTGGGCAGGGGCAATTCACCCCTCCACTTT. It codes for CALGRGNSPLHF. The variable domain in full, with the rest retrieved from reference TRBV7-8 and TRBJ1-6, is GAGVSQSPRYKVAKRGQDVALRCDPISGHVSLFWYQQALGQGPEFLTYFQNEAQLDKSGLPSDRFFAERPEGSVSTLKIQRTQQEDSAVYLCALGRGNSPLHFGNGTRLTVT.